The 10 T cell receptor beta chains below come from one sample, sequenced in a study of blood T cell repertoires in COVID-19. Assay: immunoSEQ multiplex PCR; the TCRdb copy retains only in-frame clones and omits some. The data contain 300,000 or so clones, around 87% of them singletons. Sequences were obtained from peripheral blood. These receptors originate from a woman in her forties who had recovered from COVID-19.

The chain carries TRBV7-9 and TRBJ2-7; maybe TRBD2 (6 bases). V gave up 1 base and J gave up 3 bases, with 7 bases separating them. Germline values: CDR1 SEHNR, CDR2 FQNEAQ (reference sequence). This CDR3 spans 13 amino acids. Here the CDR3 DNA reads TGTGCCAGCAGCTTAGGGGGGGACTACGAGCAGTACTTC. Protein sequence: CASSLGGDYEQYF.

V is TRBV19 and J is TRBJ1-1, with 7 bases aligning to TRBD1. Germline lookup yields CDR1 LNHDA and CDR2 SQIVND (reference sequence). This CDR3 has 15 residues. With V trimmed by 4 bases and J by 11 bases, 16 bases remained unmatched. CDR3 in DNA: TGTGCCAGTAGTACAAGCCGGACAGGTGGTTTGGCCGCTTTCTTT. It encodes CASSTSRTGGLAAFF.

The chain has TRBV12-5 and TRBJ1-1, with D uncertain. Germline lookup yields CDR1 LGHNT and CDR2 FRNRAP. V lost 0 bases and J lost 1, with 9 bases in between. The CDR3 runs 15 residues. The CDR3, as DNA: TGTGCTAGTGGTTTGGTACGGGAAGGGAACACTGAAGCTTTCTTT. Translation: CASGLVREGNTEAFF.

This chain joins TRBV7-9 and TRBJ2-4, with D possibly TRBD2 on 5 matching bases. The V gene lost 6 bases and the J gene lost 7 bases, with 13 bases spanning the gap. From germline, CDR1 is SEHNR and CDR2 FQNEAQ (reference sequence). The CDR3 contains 13 residues. In DNA form, the CDR3 reads TGTGCCAGCAGGAGGGCAGGTGGGAACATTCAGTACTTC. Translating it yields CASRRAGGNIQYF.

The CDR3 DNA follows: TGTGCCACCACGGGGGGGGTCACTGAAGCTTTCTTT. It is translated as CATTGGVTEAFF. This chain connects TRBV19 to TRBJ1-1, with D perhaps matching TRBD1 (5 bases). CDR3 size: 12 residues. V was cut by 10 bases and J by 4 bases, with 13 bases left in between. The germline CDR1 and CDR2 sequences are LNHDA and SQIVND (reference sequence). Full variable domain (remainder filled in from reference TRBV19 and TRBJ1-1): DGGITQSPKYLFRKEGQNVTLSCEQNLNHDAMYWYRQDPGQGLRLIYYSQIVNDFQKGDIAEGYSVSREKKESFPLTVTSAQKNPTAFYLCATTGGVTEAFFGQGTRLTVV.

The chain combines TRBV30 with TRBJ1-2, with 9 bases that match TRBD1. Germline CDR1 reads GTSNPN; CDR2 reads SVGIG (reference sequence). V was pared by 8 bases and J by 14 bases, with 24 bases of the junction left unmatched. CDR3 length: 15 residues. This CDR3 is CASLPPGGQGLRETF. CDR3 coding DNA: TGTGCCAGCCTCCCCCCTGGGGGACAGGGTTTGAGGGAGACCTTC.

V is TRBV7-6 and J is TRBJ2-1, with TRBD2 identical over 7 bases. CDR3 length: 16 amino acids. In germline, CDR1 is SGHVS, CDR2 FNYEAQ. Unmatched junction bases numbered 10, after V lost 5 bases and J lost 3 bases. The CDR3 DNA follows: TGTGCCAGCAGCAACCCGCAGGGAGGGGTCTACAATGAGCAGTTCTTC. It codes for CASSNPQGGVYNEQFF.

The chain combines TRBV7-9 with TRBJ1-1; a possible D gene is TRBD1 (5 bases). Germline CDR1 SEHNR, CDR2 FQNEAQ (reference sequence). V was shortened by 4 bases and J by 1 base, with 7 bases between the two germline ends. The CDR3 length is 13 residues. The CDR3 loop is CASSYQGNTEAFF. CDR3 coding DNA: TGTGCCAGCAGCTACCAGGGGAACACTGAAGCTTTCTTT.

The rearrangement joins TRBV7-2 to TRBJ1-1; D is ambiguous. V lost 1 base and J lost 3, with 9 bases in between. Germline values: CDR1 SGHTA, CDR2 FQGNSA. The CDR3 has 14 amino acids. The CDR3: CASSLVVEYTEAFF. In DNA form, the CDR3 reads TGTGCCAGCAGCTTAGTAGTAGAGTACACTGAAGCTTTCTTT.

This clone showed up just a few times. This chain joins TRBV10-3 and TRBJ2-7, with 11 bases lining up with TRBD2. From germline, CDR1 is ENHRY and CDR2 SYGVKD. The ends lost 11 bases at V and 2 bases at J; junction bases unmatched: 11. The CDR3 covers 15 residues. The CDR3 DNA reads TGTGCCGTTGGCATCCGACTAGCGGGGACCTACGAGCAGTACTTC. Translation: CAVGIRLAGTYEQYF.